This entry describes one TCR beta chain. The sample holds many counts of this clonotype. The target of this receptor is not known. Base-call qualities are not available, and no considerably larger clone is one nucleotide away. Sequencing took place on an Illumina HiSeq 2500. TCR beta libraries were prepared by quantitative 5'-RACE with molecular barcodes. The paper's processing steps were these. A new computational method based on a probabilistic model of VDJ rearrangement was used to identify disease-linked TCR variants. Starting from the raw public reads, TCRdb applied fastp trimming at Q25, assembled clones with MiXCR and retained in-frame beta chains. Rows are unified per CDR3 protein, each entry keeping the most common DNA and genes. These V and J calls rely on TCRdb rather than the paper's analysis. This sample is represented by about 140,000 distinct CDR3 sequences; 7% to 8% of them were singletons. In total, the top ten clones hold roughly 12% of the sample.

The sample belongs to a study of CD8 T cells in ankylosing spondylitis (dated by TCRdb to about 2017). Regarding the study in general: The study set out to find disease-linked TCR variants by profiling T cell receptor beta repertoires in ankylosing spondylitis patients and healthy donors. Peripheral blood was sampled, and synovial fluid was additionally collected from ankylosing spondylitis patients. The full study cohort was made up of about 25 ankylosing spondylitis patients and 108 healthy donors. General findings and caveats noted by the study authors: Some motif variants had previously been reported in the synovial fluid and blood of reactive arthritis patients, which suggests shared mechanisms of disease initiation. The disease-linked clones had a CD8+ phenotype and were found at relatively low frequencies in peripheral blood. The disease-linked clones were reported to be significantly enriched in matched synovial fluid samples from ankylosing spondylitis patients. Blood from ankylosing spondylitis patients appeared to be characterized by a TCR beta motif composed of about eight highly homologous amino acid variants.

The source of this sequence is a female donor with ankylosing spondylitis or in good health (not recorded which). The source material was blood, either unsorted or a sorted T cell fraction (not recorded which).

The nucleotides are TGTGCCAGCAGCGTGGGGACAAATGAAAAACTGTTTTTT. This sequence encodes CASSVGTNEKLFF. This receptor chain uses TRBV4-2 and TRBJ1-4; the D gene is possibly TRBD1, with 6 bases matching. Per the germline V gene, LGHNA is the CDR1 and YNFKEQ is the CDR2. Inclusive of the bounding cysteine and phenylalanine, the CDR3 is 13 residues long. The sequence is cut down to CDR3 DNA, 39 bases in frame from base 1. V is pared back by 5 bases and J by 5 bases, with 9 bases lying between the germline termini.